This T cell receptor beta chain stems from a study of T-cell reconstitution after alpha-beta-depleted transplantation in children. The study, taken as a whole, reports: At around two months after transplant, the alpha-beta T cells were reportedly derived from several hundred expanded clones that came from non-depleted graft cells. Counts and diversity of T cells one year after transplant came mostly from newly produced T cells.

Unique molecular identifiers were used to barcode this TCRbeta library. From the PCR reads, TCRdb called clonotypes with MiXCR, one entry per CDR3 protein. The table lists 490,000 or so distinct CDR3 sequences, roughly a tenth of them singletons, with 2% to 2.5% in the top ten. This clonotype was seen a handful of times. Its cognate antigen is unknown. The sample here was PBMCs, taken before TCRalphabeta/CD19-depleted stem cell transplant. The sequence was obtained from a child younger than 10 with inherited bone marrow failure, due to receive a stem cell transplant.

This chain's CDR3 is CASAQGANNEQFF. The CDR3 coding sequence is TGTGCCTCGGCCCAGGGGGCAAACAATGAGCAGTTCTTC. The chain uses TRBV30 and TRBJ2-1, with TRBD1 matching 8 bases. CDR1 and CDR2 (germline): GTSNPN, SVGIG (reference sequence). CDR3 size: 13 residues. V gave up 7 bases and J gave up 5 bases; unmatched junction bases: 7.